The rows below give T cell receptor beta chains drawn from one sample of a study of CD8 T cells in Susac syndrome. TCRdb processed the immunoSEQ multiplex PCR reads anew with MiXCR; each CDR3 protein has one entry. The sample has roughly 200,000 distinct CDR3 sequences, about 95% seen once. The sample consisted of CD4+ T cells from PBMCs. These TCRs come from a human donor in good health. Each CDR3 is given with its conserved first and last residue. Fields, in order: V gene, J gene, D gene, clone size, CDR3 protein, CDR3 DNA. The D gene is left open where the match is weak. Only part of the rows carry a size: once, few, many, or a class if the clone is expanded.

TRBV30	TRBJ2-7	-	-	CAWSRLDSATYEQYF	TGTGCCTGGAGCCGCTTGGATAGCGCTACCTACGAGCAGTACTTC
TRBV30	TRBJ2-7	TRBD2	-	CAWDRREGIGEQYF	TGTGCCTGGGATCGGCGGGAGGGAATTGGCGAGCAGTACTTC
TRBV30	TRBJ1-1	-	-	CAWSEGGLNTEAFF	TGTGCCTGGAGTGAGGGAGGACTGAACACTGAAGCTTTCTTT
TRBV20-1	TRBJ2-3	TRBD2	-	CSAIAGGLDTQYF	TGCAGTGCCATAGCGGGAGGGCTAGATACGCAGTATTTT
TRBV29-1	TRBJ1-1	-	-	CSVAGVGGTFF	TGCAGCGTGGCGGGGGTTGGGGGAACTTTCTTT
TRBV9	TRBJ2-7	TRBD2	once	CASSKAGAPDYEQYF	TGTGCCAGCAGCAAAGCGGGAGCGCCGGATTACGAGCAGTACTTC
TRBV2	TRBJ2-1	-	-	CASSVPAAGYNEQFF	TGTGCCAGCAGTGTACCGGCGGCGGGTTACAATGAGCAGTTCTTC
TRBV7-2	TRBJ2-3	-	-	CASSLASGAGIRSDTQYF	TGTGCCAGCAGCTTAGCCTCTGGGGCGGGAATAAGGTCAGATACGCAGTATTTT
TRBV20-1	TRBJ2-1	-	-	CSARVQKGNEQFF	TGCAGTGCTAGAGTGCAGAAGGGGAATGAGCAGTTCTTC
TRBV29-1	TRBJ2-3	-	-	CSVEGSTDTQYF	TGCAGCGTTGAAGGGAGCACAGATACGCAGTATTTT
TRBV4-2	TRBJ2-7	-	-	CASSQGPEQGVGVYEQYF	TGTGCCAGCAGCCAAGGTCCCGAACAGGGAGTAGGAGTATACGAGCAGTACTTC
TRBV29-1	TRBJ2-7	-	-	CSVEDDLLGSYEQYF	TGCAGCGTTGAAGACGATTTATTGGGGTCCTACGAGCAGTACTTC
TRBV20-1	TRBJ2-7	-	-	CSAPDRLHEQYF	TGCAGTGCCCCCGACAGACTCCACGAGCAGTACTTC
TRBV3-1	TRBJ1-2	TRBD1	-	CASSTRQGVDYGYTF	TGTGCCAGCAGCACCCGACAGGGGGTTGACTATGGCTACACCTTC
TRBV29-1	TRBJ2-7	-	-	CSVEDRRYEQYF	TGCAGCGTTGAAGATCGGAGGTACGAGCAGTACTTC
TRBV5-4	TRBJ2-2	TRBD2	-	CASSAGLANTGELFF	TGTGCCAGCAGCGCGGGACTAGCGAACACCGGGGAGCTGTTTTTT
TRBV30	TRBJ1-1	-	-	CAWSPGPATEAFF	TGTGCCTGGAGTCCAGGGCCAGCCACTGAAGCTTTCTTT
TRBV3-1	TRBJ2-5	-	-	CASSHQREQETQYF	TGTGCCAGCAGCCATCAACGGGAACAAGAGACCCAGTACTTC
TRBV30	TRBJ1-5	-	-	CAWSGTSGQPQHF	TGTGCCTGGAGTGGGACTTCGGGTCAGCCCCAGCATTTT
TRBV25-1	TRBJ1-1	-	-	CASSWDGNTEAFF	TGTGCCAGCAGTTGGGACGGTAACACTGAAGCTTTCTTT
TRBV3-1	TRBJ1-1	TRBD1	-	CASSAQGTASAFF	TGTGCCAGCAGCGCTCAAGGGACAGCATCAGCTTTCTTT
TRBV2	TRBJ2-1	TRBD2	-	CASSVNLVAGDEQFF	TGTGCCAGCAGTGTGAATTTAGTAGCGGGAGATGAGCAGTTCTTC
TRBV3-1	TRBJ2-1	TRBD2	-	CASSQETSGYNEQFF	TGTGCCAGCAGCCAAGAAACTAGCGGTTACAATGAGCAGTTCTTC
TRBV20-1	TRBJ1-5	-	-	CSARGTYSNQPQHF	TGCAGTGCCCGTGGCACTTATAGCAATCAGCCCCAGCATTTT
TRBV14	TRBJ2-3	-	few	CASSQNTDTQYF	TGTGCCAGCAGCCAAAACACAGATACGCAGTATTTT
TRBV7-2	TRBJ2-3	-	-	CASSLVRAREDTQYF	TGTGCCAGCAGCTTAGTAAGGGCCCGGGAAGATACGCAGTATTTT
TRBV4-3	TRBJ1-2	TRBD1	-	CASSQDRPDRGWGYTF	TGCGCCAGCAGCCAAGATCGTCCGGACAGGGGTTGGGGCTACACCTTC
TRBV29-1	TRBJ2-7	TRBD1	once	CSVADRDPRQGEQYF	TGCAGCGTCGCCGACAGGGACCCGAGGCAGGGAGAGCAGTACTTC
TRBV20-1	TRBJ2-7	-	-	CSAKHSYEQYF	TGCAGTGCTAAACACTCCTACGAGCAGTACTTC
TRBV27	TRBJ2-5	TRBD2	-	CASGLAGVGETQYF	TGTGCCAGCGGTTTAGCGGGAGTTGGGGAGACCCAGTACTTC
TRBV30	TRBJ2-7	-	-	CAWSVEPGQQYF	TGTGCCTGGAGTGTAGAACCGGGACAGCAGTACTTC
TRBV3-1	TRBJ2-1	-	-	CASSLPLDGRYNEQFF	TGTGCCAGCTCTTTACCCCTGGACGGCCGCTACAATGAGCAGTTCTTC
TRBV4-2	TRBJ1-2	-	-	CASSREVVGLEFSGYTF	TGTGCCAGCAGCCGGGAAGTGGTAGGGTTGGAGTTTTCTGGCTACACCTTC
TRBV27	TRBJ2-5	-	-	CASSARIQETQYF	TGTGCCAGCAGTGCTAGGATCCAAGAGACCCAGTACTTC
TRBV7-9	TRBJ2-1	TRBD2	-	CASKLAGEDNEQFF	TGTGCCAGTAAACTAGCGGGGGAAGACAATGAGCAGTTCTTC
TRBV9	TRBJ2-3	TRBD2	-	CASSVGTSDSDTQYF	TGTGCCAGCAGCGTAGGGACTAGCGACTCGGATACGCAGTATTTT
TRBV15	TRBJ2-5	-	-	CATSREQRQETQYF	TGTGCCACCAGCAGAGAACAGCGGCAAGAGACCCAGTACTTC
TRBV12-3/TRBV12-4	TRBJ2-1	-	-	CASRPFSSYNEQFF	TGTGCCAGCAGACCCTTTAGCTCCTACAATGAGCAGTTCTTC
TRBV2	TRBJ2-2	-	-	CASRDQNTGELFF	TGTGCCAGCAGGGACCAGAACACCGGGGAGCTGTTTTTT
TRBV6-6	TRBJ1-5	-	once	CASSYSDRPNQPQHF	TGTGCCAGCAGTTACTCAGACAGGCCGAATCAGCCCCAGCATTTT
TRBV27	TRBJ1-5	-	-	CASSLVQGGQPQHF	TGTGCCAGCAGTTTAGTACAGGGTGGCCAGCCCCAGCATTTT
TRBV12-3/TRBV12-4	TRBJ1-2	TRBD1	few	CASSYGQGTYGYTF	TGTGCCAGCAGTTATGGACAGGGAACGTATGGCTACACCTTC
TRBV7-3	TRBJ2-1	-	once	CASSLTPYNEQFF	TGTGCCAGCAGCTTAACCCCCTACAATGAGCAGTTCTTC
TRBV12-3/TRBV12-4	TRBJ2-1	TRBD2	-	CASSLGTSRNEQFF	TGTGCCAGCAGTTTGGGGACTAGTCGCAATGAGCAGTTCTTC
TRBV6-6	TRBJ2-1	TRBD2	-	CASTTSGVYNEQFF	TGTGCCAGCACGACTAGCGGGGTCTACAATGAGCAGTTCTTC
TRBV3-1	TRBJ2-5	TRBD2	-	CASSWTSRETQYF	TGTGCCAGCAGCTGGACTAGCCGAGAGACCCAGTACTTC
TRBV20-1	TRBJ2-7	TRBD2	-	CSVRGAYEQYF	TGCAGTGTTCGGGGGGCCTACGAGCAGTACTTC
TRBV24-1	TRBJ2-1	-	-	CATSDASHTSSYNEQFF	TGTGCCACCAGTGACGCTTCACATACTAGCTCCTACAATGAGCAGTTCTTC
TRBV15	TRBJ1-4	-	-	CATSRGSYEKLFF	TGTGCCACCAGCAGGGGGTCGTATGAAAAACTGTTTTTT
TRBV30	TRBJ2-1	TRBD1	-	CAWRKQGVWGNEQFF	TGTGCCTGGAGAAAACAGGGGGTCTGGGGCAATGAGCAGTTCTTC
TRBV18	TRBJ2-1	-	-	CATSSGYNEQFF	TGTGCCACCTCCTCGGGATACAATGAGCAGTTCTTC
TRBV3-1	TRBJ1-2	TRBD1	-	CASSLRAGGYGYTF	TGTGCCAGCAGCCTCCGGGCAGGGGGATATGGCTACACCTTC
TRBV3-1	TRBJ1-1	TRBD1	-	CASSQGTGRAFF	TGTGCCAGCAGCCAAGGGACAGGGAGGGCTTTCTTT
TRBV27	TRBJ1-5	-	-	CASSLVQGNQPQHF	TGTGCCAGCAGTTTAGTCCAGGGCAATCAGCCCCAGCATTTT
TRBV27	TRBJ2-4	-	-	CASSSQGNIQYF	TGTGCCAGCAGTTCCCAAGGGAACATTCAGTACTTC
TRBV2	TRBJ2-5	-	-	CASSEEAVQETQYF	TGTGCCAGCAGTGAAGAGGCCGTCCAAGAGACCCAGTACTTC
TRBV20-1	TRBJ1-5	-	once	CSATTGTAGQPQHF	TGCAGTGCTACTACCGGGACGGCGGGTCAGCCCCAGCATTTT
TRBV6-2/TRBV6-3	TRBJ2-7	-	-	CASSWKIAYEQYF	TGTGCCAGCAGTTGGAAGATTGCCTACGAGCAGTACTTC
TRBV7-9	TRBJ2-7	-	-	CASSSTRNEQYF	TGTGCCAGCAGCTCAACACGAAACGAGCAGTACTTC